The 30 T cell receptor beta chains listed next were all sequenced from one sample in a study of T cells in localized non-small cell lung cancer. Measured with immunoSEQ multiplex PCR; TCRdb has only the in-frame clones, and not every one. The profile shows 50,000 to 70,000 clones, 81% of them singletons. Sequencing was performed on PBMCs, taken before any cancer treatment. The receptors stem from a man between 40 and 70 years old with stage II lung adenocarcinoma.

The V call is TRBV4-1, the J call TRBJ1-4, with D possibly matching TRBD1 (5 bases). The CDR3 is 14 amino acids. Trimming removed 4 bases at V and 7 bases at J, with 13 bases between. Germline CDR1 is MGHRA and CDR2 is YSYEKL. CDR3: CASSRPLRGEKLFF. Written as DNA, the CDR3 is TGCGCCAGCAGCCGGCCTTTAAGGGGTGAAAAACTGTTTTTT.

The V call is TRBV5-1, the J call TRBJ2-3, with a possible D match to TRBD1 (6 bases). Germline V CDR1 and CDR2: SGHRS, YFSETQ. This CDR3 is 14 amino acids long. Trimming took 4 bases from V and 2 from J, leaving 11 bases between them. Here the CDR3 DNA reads TGCGCCAGCAGCCCACAGGGACACACAGATACGCAGTATTTT. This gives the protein CASSPQGHTDTQYF.

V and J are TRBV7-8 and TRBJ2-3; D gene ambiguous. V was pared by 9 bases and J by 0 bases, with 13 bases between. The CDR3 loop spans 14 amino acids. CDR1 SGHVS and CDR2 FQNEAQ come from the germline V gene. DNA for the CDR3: TGTGCCAGTACCCTGGGTACTAGCACAGATACGCAGTATTTT. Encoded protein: CASTLGTSTDTQYF.

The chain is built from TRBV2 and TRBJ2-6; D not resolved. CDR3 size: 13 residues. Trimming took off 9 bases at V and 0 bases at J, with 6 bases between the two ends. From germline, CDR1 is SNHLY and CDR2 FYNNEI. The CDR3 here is CARKVSGANVLTF. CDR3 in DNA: TGTGCCAGGAAGGTCTCTGGGGCCAACGTCCTGACTTTC. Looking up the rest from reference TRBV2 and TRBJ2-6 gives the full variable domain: EPEVTQTPSHQVTQMGQEVILRCVPISNHLYFYWYRQILGQKVEFLVSFYNNEISEKSEIFDDQFSVERPDGSNFTLKIRSTKLEDSAMYFCARKVSGANVLTFGAGSRLTVL.

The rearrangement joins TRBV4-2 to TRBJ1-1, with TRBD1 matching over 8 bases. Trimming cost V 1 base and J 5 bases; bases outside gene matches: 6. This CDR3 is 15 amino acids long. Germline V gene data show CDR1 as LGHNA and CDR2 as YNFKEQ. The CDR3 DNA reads TGTGCCAGCAGCCAAGGACAGGGGAGTGGTACTGAAGCTTTCTTT. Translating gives CASSQGQGSGTEAFF.

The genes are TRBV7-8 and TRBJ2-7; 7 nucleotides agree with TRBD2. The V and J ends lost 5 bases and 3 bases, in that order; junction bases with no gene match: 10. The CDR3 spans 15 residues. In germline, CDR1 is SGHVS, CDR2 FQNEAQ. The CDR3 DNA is TGTGCCAGCAGCCGTCGGGCCCTAGCGGACTACGAGCAGTACTTC. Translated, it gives CASSRRALADYEQYF. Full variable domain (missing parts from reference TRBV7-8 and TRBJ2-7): GAGVSQSPRYKVAKRGQDVALRCDPISGHVSLFWYQQALGQGPEFLTYFQNEAQLDKSGLPSDRFFAERPEGSVSTLKIQRTQQEDSAVYLCASSRRALADYEQYFGPGTRLTVT.

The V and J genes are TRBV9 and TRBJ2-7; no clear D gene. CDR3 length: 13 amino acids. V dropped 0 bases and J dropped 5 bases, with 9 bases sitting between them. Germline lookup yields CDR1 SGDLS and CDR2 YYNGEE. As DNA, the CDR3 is TGTGCCAGCAGCGTAGGGGCAGTTCACGAGCAGTACTTC. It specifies CASSVGAVHEQYF.

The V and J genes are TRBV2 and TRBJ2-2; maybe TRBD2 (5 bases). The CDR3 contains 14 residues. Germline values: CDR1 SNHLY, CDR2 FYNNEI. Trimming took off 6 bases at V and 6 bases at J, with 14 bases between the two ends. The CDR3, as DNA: TGTGCCAGCAGGGGGAGTTTGACCTCCGGGGAGCTGTTTTTT. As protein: CASRGSLTSGELFF.

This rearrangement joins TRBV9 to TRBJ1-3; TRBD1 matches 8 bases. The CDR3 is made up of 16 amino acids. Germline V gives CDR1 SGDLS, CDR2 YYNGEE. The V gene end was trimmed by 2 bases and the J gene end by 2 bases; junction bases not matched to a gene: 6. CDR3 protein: CASSVQDRATGNTIYF. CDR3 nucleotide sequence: TGTGCCAGCAGCGTGCAGGACAGGGCAACTGGAAACACCATATATTTT.

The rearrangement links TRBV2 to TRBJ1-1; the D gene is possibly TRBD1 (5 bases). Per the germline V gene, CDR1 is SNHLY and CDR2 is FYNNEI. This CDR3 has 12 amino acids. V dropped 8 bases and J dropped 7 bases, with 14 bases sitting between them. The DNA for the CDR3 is TGTGCCAGCGGCGCCCGGGACCTTGAAGCTTTCTTT. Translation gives CASGARDLEAFF.

CDR3 DNA: TGTGCCAGCAGTGCCTCCGGGACAGGGAGGGAGCAGTACTTC. It codes for CASSASGTGREQYF. The chain employs TRBV6-1 and TRBJ2-7; the match to TRBD1 covers 9 bases. The CDR3 contains 14 residues. V lost 4 bases to trimming and J lost 7 bases; unmatched junction nucleotides: 8. Germline V gene data show CDR1 as MNHNS and CDR2 as SASEGT.

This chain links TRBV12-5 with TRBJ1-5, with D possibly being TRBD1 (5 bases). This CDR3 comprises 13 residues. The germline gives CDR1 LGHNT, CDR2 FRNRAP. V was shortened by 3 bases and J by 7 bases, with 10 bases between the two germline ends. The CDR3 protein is CASGFDRQQPQHF. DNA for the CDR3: TGTGCTAGTGGTTTCGACAGACAGCAGCCCCAGCATTTT.

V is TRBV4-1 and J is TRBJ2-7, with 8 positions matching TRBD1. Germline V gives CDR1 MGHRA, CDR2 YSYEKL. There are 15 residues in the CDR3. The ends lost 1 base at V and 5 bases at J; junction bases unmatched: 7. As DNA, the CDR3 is TGCGCCAGCAGCCAAGCCGGGACAGGTGGAAACGAGCAGTACTTC. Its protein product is CASSQAGTGGNEQYF.

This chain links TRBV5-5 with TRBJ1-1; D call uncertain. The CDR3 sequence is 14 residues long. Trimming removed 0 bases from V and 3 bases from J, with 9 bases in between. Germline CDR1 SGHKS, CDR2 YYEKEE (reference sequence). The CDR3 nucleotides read TGTGCCAGCAGCTTGGGGCAGCTACACACTGAAGCTTTCTTT. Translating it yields CASSLGQLHTEAFF.

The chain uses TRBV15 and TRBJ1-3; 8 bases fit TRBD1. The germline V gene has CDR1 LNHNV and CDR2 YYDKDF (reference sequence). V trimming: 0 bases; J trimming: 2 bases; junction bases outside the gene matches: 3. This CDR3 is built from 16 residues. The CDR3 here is CATSRDQQGAGNTIYF. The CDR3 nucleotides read TGTGCCACCAGCAGAGATCAACAGGGGGCTGGAAACACCATATATTTT.

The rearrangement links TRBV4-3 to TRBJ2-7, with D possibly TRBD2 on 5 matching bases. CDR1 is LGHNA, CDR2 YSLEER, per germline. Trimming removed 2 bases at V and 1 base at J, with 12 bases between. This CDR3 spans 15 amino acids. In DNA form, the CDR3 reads TGCGCCAGCAGCCAATTCGGGGAAGGGTCCTACGAGCAGTACTTC. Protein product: CASSQFGEGSYEQYF.

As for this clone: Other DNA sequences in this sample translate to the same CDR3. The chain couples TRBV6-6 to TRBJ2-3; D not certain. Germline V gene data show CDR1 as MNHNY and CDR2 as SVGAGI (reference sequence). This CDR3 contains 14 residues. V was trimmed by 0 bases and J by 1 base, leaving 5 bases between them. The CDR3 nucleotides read TGTGCCAGCAGTTACTCTGGCGGCACAGATACGCAGTATTTT. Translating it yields CASSYSGGTDTQYF.

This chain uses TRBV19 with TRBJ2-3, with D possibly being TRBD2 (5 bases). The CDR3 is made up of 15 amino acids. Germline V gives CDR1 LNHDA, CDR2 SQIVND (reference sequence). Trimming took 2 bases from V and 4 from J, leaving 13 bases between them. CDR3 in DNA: TGTGCCAGTAGTATACCGGGGTACGGCGCAGATACGCAGTATTTT. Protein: CASSIPGYGADTQYF.

CDR3 sequence (DNA): TGTGCCAGCAGCTTGGGTTCCATGTTGGTTCCTGAAGCTTTCTTT. This gives the protein CASSLGSMLVPEAFF. This rearrangement joins TRBV5-6 to TRBJ1-1; D is unresolved. Trimming cost V 0 bases and J 6 bases, with 15 bases left between them. CDR3 length: 15 residues. CDR1 SGHDT and CDR2 YYEEEE come from the germline V gene.

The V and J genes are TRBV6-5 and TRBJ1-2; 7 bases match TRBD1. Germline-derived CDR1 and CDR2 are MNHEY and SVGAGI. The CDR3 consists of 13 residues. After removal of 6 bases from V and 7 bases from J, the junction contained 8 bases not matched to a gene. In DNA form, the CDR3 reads TGTGCCAGCAGCTTGGACAGGAAGGGTGGCTACACCTTC. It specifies CASSLDRKGGYTF.

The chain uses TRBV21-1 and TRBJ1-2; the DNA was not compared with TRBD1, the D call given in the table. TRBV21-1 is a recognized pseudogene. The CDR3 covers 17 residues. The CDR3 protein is CASSKESHRRPFYGYTF. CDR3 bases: TGTGCCAGCAGCAAAGAGTCCCACAGGCGGCCCTTCTATGGCTACACCTTC.

The CDR3 DNA reads as TGTGCCAGCAGCCCAACCTCCTACGAGCAGTACTTC. Protein: CASSPTSYEQYF. The chain is built from TRBV7-2 and TRBJ2-7; D is unresolved. From germline, CDR1 is SGHTA and CDR2 FQGNSA. V dropped 5 bases and J dropped 0 bases, with 5 bases sitting between them. The CDR3 covers 12 residues.

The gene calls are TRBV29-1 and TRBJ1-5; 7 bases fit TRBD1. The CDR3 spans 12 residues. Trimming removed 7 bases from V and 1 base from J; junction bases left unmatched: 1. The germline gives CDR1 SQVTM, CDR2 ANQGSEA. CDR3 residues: CSAGQSNQPQHF. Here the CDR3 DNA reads TGCAGCGCGGGACAGAGCAATCAGCCCCAGCATTTT. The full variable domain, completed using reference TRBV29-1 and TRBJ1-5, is SAVISQKPSRDICQRGTSLTIQCQVDSQVTMMFWYRQQPGQSLTLIATANQGSEATYESGFVIDKFPISRPNLTFSTLTVSNMSPEDSSIYLCSAGQSNQPQHFGDGTRLSIL.

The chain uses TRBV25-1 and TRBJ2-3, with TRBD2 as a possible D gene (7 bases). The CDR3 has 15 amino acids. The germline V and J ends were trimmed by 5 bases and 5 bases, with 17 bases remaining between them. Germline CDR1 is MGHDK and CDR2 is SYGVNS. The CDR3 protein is CASSKGGQLGDTQYF. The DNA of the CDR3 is TGTGCCAGCAGTAAGGGGGGGCAGTTGGGAGATACGCAGTATTTT. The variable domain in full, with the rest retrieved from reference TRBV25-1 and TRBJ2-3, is EADIYQTPRYLVIGTGKKITLECSQTMGHDKMYWYQQDPGMELHLIHYSYGVNSTEKGDLSSESTVSRIRTEHFPLTLESARPSHTSQYLCASSKGGQLGDTQYFGPGTRLTVL.

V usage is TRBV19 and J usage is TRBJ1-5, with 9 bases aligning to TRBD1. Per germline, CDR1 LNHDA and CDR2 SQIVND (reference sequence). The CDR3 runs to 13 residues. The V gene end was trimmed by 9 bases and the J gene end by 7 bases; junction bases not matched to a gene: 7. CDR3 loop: CASRTGEEQPQHF. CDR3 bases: TGTGCCAGCAGGACAGGGGAAGAACAGCCCCAGCATTTT.

The DNA for the CDR3 is TGTGCCAGTAGTATTAAGGGACTAGCTGGGTACGAGCAGTACTTC. Translating gives CASSIKGLAGYEQYF. The V gene is TRBV19, the J gene TRBJ2-7; the match to TRBD2 covers 9 bases. The CDR3 extends over 15 amino acids. CDR1 is LNHDA and CDR2 is SQIVND in the germline V gene (reference sequence). J was trimmed by 4 bases and V by 3 bases; bases with no gene match: 7. The full variable domain, with the rest looked up from reference TRBV19 and TRBJ2-7, is DGGITQSPKYLFRKEGQNVTLSCEQNLNHDAMYWYRQDPGQGLRLIYYSQIVNDFQKGDIAEGYSVSREKKESFPLTVTSAQKNPTAFYLCASSIKGLAGYEQYFGPGTRLTVT.

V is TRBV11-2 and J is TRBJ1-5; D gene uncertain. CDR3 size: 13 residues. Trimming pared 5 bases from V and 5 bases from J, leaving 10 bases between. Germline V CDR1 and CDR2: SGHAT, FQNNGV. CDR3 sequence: CASSQGPDQPQHF. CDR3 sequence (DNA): TGTGCCAGCAGCCAAGGGCCCGATCAGCCCCAGCATTTT.

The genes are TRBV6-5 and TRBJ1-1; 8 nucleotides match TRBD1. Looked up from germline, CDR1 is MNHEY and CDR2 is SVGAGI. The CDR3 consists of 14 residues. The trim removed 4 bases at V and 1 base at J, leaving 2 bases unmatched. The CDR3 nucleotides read TGTGCCAGCAGTTTTGACAGGGGGAACACTGAAGCTTTCTTT. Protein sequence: CASSFDRGNTEAFF.

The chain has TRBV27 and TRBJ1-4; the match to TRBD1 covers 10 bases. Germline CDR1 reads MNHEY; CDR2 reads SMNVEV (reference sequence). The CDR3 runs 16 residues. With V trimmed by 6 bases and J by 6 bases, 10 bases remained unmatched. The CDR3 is CASSWNRDRGDEKLFF. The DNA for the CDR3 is TGTGCCAGCAGCTGGAACCGGGACAGGGGCGATGAAAAACTGTTTTTT.

The CDR3 loop is CASSPRGPSTEAFF. DNA of the CDR3: TGCGCCAGCAGCCCCAGGGGACCCAGCACTGAAGCTTTCTTT. This sequence joins TRBV5-1 and TRBJ1-1; possibly TRBD1 for D (6 bases). Germline V gives CDR1 SGHRS, CDR2 YFSETQ. The ends were cut back, 4 bases at V and 4 bases at J, with 14 bases in the middle. The CDR3 has 14 residues.